This is a list of T cell receptor beta chains from one sample in a study of blood T cell repertoires in COVID-19. Assay: immunoSEQ multiplex PCR; the TCRdb copy retains only in-frame clones and omits some. The sample lists about 170,000 clones, over 70% occurring once. Source material: peripheral blood. These receptors were collected from a man in his 70s with acute or convalescent COVID-19. Each CDR3 is given with its conserved first and last residue. A row's size may be missing; if present it is once, few, many or a size class.

V: TRBV5-1
J: TRBJ1-2
size: NA
CDR3: CASSITGTENNYGYTF

V: TRBV20-1
J: TRBJ2-1
size: NA
CDR3: CSAIRGLEQFF

V: TRBV9
J: TRBJ2-3
size: NA
CDR3: CASSDEGGQGADTQYF

V: TRBV6-2/TRBV6-3
J: TRBJ1-1
size: NA
CDR3: CASSYHRDRIIEAFF

V: TRBV18
J: TRBJ2-7
size: once
CDR3: CASSPNNRGGEQYF

V: TRBV4-1
J: TRBJ2-3
size: few
CDR3: CASSQDQGAVDTQYF

V: TRBV18
J: TRBJ2-3
size: NA
CDR3: CASSAGTVDTQYF

V: TRBV23-1
J: TRBJ1-2
size: NA
CDR3: CASSQRCYGYTF

V: TRBV7-9
J: TRBJ1-1
size: NA
CDR3: CASLDRSNTEAFF

V: TRBV2
J: TRBJ2-2
size: once
CDR3: CASSEMGPNTGELFF

V: TRBV7-9
J: TRBJ1-5
size: few
CDR3: CASSPGYQPQHF

V: TRBV5-1
J: TRBJ2-1
size: NA
CDR3: CASSLAGGWDEQFF

V: TRBV24-1
J: TRBJ2-1
size: NA
CDR3: CATSDPTSGSVNEQFF

V: TRBV27
J: TRBJ1-1
size: NA
CDR3: CASSPWTGVANTEAFF

V: TRBV6-5
J: TRBJ1-2
size: NA
CDR3: CAACQTGNYGYTF

V: TRBV18
J: TRBJ2-5
size: NA
CDR3: CASSPPGGLETQYF

V: TRBV9
J: TRBJ2-3
size: NA
CDR3: CASSVDPSGGATDTQYF

V: TRBV11-1
J: TRBJ2-2
size: NA
CDR3: CASSILAGGNTGELFF

V: TRBV6-1
J: TRBJ1-1
size: once
CDR3: CASSEGHMNTEAFF

V: TRBV6-2/TRBV6-3
J: TRBJ2-3
size: once
CDR3: CASSPLGLPDGGDTQYF

V: TRBV5-4
J: TRBJ2-5
size: NA
CDR3: CASSDEGLAGLETQYF

V: TRBV5-1
J: TRBJ1-6
size: few
CDR3: CASSPGPAGSYNSPLHF

V: TRBV5-1
J: TRBJ2-5
size: few
CDR3: CASSFDPGRSLETQYF

V: TRBV7-2
J: TRBJ1-2
size: NA
CDR3: CASSWTGQGIPYGYTF

V: TRBV30
J: TRBJ1-5
size: NA
CDR3: CAWSEGVRESSQPQHF

V: TRBV15
J: TRBJ1-2
size: NA
CDR3: CATSRANYGYTF

V: TRBV5-4
J: TRBJ2-1
size: once
CDR3: CASSIPGGMNEQFF

V: TRBV28
J: TRBJ2-3
size: NA
CDR3: CASRIGGTPDTQYF

V: TRBV9
J: TRBJ2-2
size: NA
CDR3: CASSARGGPNTGELFF

V: TRBV12-3/TRBV12-4
J: TRBJ1-5
size: NA
CDR3: CASSLFGNQPQHF

V: TRBV10-3
J: TRBJ1-1
size: NA
CDR3: CAIKGARGMNTEAFF

V: TRBV6-5
J: TRBJ2-7
size: NA
CDR3: CASSYGTSGWEQYF

V: TRBV5-5
J: TRBJ1-2
size: NA
CDR3: CASSSLVGDYGYTF

V: TRBV6-5
J: TRBJ1-4
size: once
CDR3: CASSTTGVANEKLFF

V: TRBV9
J: TRBJ2-5
size: NA
CDR3: CASSRAGGGETQYF

V: TRBV29-1
J: TRBJ1-2
size: NA
CDR3: CSVSAFDYGYTF

V: TRBV9
J: TRBJ1-1
size: NA
CDR3: CASSEDRVNTEAFF